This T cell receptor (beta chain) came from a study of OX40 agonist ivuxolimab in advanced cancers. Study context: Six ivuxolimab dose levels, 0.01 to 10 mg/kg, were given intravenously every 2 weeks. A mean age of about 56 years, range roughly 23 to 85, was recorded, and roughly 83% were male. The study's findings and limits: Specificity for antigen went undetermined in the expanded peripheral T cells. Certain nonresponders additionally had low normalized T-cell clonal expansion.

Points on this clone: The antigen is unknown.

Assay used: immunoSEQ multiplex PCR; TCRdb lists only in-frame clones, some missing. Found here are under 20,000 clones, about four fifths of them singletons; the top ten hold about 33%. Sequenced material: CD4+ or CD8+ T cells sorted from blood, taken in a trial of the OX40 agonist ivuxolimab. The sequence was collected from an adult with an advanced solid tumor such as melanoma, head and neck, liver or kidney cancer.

The CDR3 nucleotides are TGCGCCAGCAGCGCCGATCCAGGGTCTGGAAACACCATATATTTT. This encodes CASSADPGSGNTIYF. The rearrangement links TRBV5-1 to TRBJ1-3; possibly TRBD1 for D (5 bases). V was cut by 4 bases and J by 1 base, with 12 bases left in between. CDR3 length equals 15 residues. The germline V gene encodes CDR1 SGHRS and CDR2 YFSETQ.